The rows below give T cell receptor beta chains drawn from one sample of a study of OX40 agonist ivuxolimab in advanced cancers. The method was immunoSEQ multiplex PCR; TCRdb's version includes in-frame clones alone and lacks a portion of them. The sample contains around 41,000 clones, 85% of which appear only once. Here the sequenced sample was CD4+ or CD8+ T cells sorted from blood, taken in a trial of the OX40 agonist ivuxolimab. These receptor sequences come from an adult with an advanced solid tumor such as melanoma, head and neck, liver or kidney cancer. Each CDR3 is given with its conserved first and last residue. The D gene is left open where the match is weak.

v_gene: TRBV30
d_gene: -
CDR3aa: CAWSVRDIPQRGYTF

v_gene: TRBV30
d_gene: -
CDR3aa: CAWGAVTVDEQYF

v_gene: TRBV19
d_gene: -
CDR3aa: CASSGGRLNQPQHF

v_gene: TRBV5-6
d_gene: TRBD1
CDR3aa: CASSFRGQGNQPQHF

v_gene: TRBV18
d_gene: -
CDR3aa: CASSPVWSATNEKLFF

v_gene: TRBV4-1
d_gene: TRBD2
CDR3aa: CASSQGEGSGSSGDTQYF

v_gene: TRBV19
d_gene: -
CDR3aa: CASSIDRSTQYF

v_gene: TRBV21-1
d_gene: -
CDR3aa: CASSKRPGGSYEQYF

v_gene: TRBV28
d_gene: TRBD1
CDR3aa: CASSPGTGVPQHF

v_gene: TRBV29-1
d_gene: TRBD1
CDR3aa: CSVVSTGAGNEKLFF

v_gene: TRBV7-9
d_gene: -
CDR3aa: CASSVGDQPQHF

v_gene: TRBV30
d_gene: TRBD1
CDR3aa: CAWSRWDRGRTEAFF

v_gene: TRBV6-1
d_gene: -
CDR3aa: CASSEGFQGNQPQHF

v_gene: TRBV5-1
d_gene: -
CDR3aa: CASSSTGAGNQPQHF

v_gene: TRBV11-2
d_gene: -
CDR3aa: CASSLVGFREQFF

v_gene: TRBV5-8
d_gene: -
CDR3aa: CASIAGTYSYEQYF

v_gene: TRBV6-6
d_gene: -
CDR3aa: CASRQGGQHLNTEAFF

v_gene: TRBV18
d_gene: TRBD2
CDR3aa: CASSPTSGRTNEQFF

v_gene: TRBV2
d_gene: -
CDR3aa: CASSEEQHYGYTF

v_gene: TRBV6-1
d_gene: -
CDR3aa: CASSARVGTQYF

v_gene: TRBV19
d_gene: -
CDR3aa: CASSRGDGGYEQYF

v_gene: TRBV11-1
d_gene: -
CDR3aa: CASSRNTREPQHF

v_gene: TRBV7-6
d_gene: -
CDR3aa: CASSLRITYEQYF

v_gene: TRBV5-4
d_gene: TRBD2
CDR3aa: CASSFGPGGLDTGELFF

v_gene: TRBV4-3
d_gene: -
CDR3aa: CASSQDGRATKNIQYF

v_gene: TRBV20-1
d_gene: TRBD2
CDR3aa: CSARLQREPYF

v_gene: TRBV7-9
d_gene: -
CDR3aa: CASRKNRVSDGNTIYF

v_gene: TRBV29-1
d_gene: TRBD2
CDR3aa: CSVGRAAGGNNEQFF

v_gene: TRBV10-1
d_gene: TRBD1
CDR3aa: CASSRDSSTDTQYF

v_gene: TRBV28
d_gene: -
CDR3aa: CATLGPWQTQYF

v_gene: TRBV10-2
d_gene: -
CDR3aa: CASSDAGRQNYGYTF

v_gene: TRBV30
d_gene: -
CDR3aa: CAWSVGAGGYTF

v_gene: TRBV4-1
d_gene: -
CDR3aa: CASSPPGRSSGANVLTF

v_gene: TRBV6-5
d_gene: -
CDR3aa: CASSYSNGKLFF

v_gene: TRBV14
d_gene: TRBD2
CDR3aa: CASSFGGSETQYF

v_gene: TRBV9
d_gene: -
CDR3aa: CASSALPRANTEAFF

v_gene: TRBV2
d_gene: -
CDR3aa: CASAHRAGNTEAFF

v_gene: TRBV4-2
d_gene: -
CDR3aa: CASSQDIGRSTDTQYF

v_gene: TRBV6-5
d_gene: TRBD2
CDR3aa: CASTAASGGEQFF

v_gene: TRBV19
d_gene: TRBD2
CDR3aa: CASRSGGRVSGTQYF

v_gene: TRBV6-5
d_gene: -
CDR3aa: CASSYTYRGTYEQYF

v_gene: TRBV29-1
d_gene: -
CDR3aa: CSGLENEQFF

v_gene: TRBV10-3
d_gene: -
CDR3aa: CAISPRNTEAFF

v_gene: TRBV19
d_gene: TRBD1
CDR3aa: CASSIYLWWRGRNTEAFF

v_gene: TRBV19
d_gene: -
CDR3aa: CASSRAATTDTQYF

v_gene: TRBV5-4
d_gene: -
CDR3aa: CASSPWQGVLTF

v_gene: TRBV7-9
d_gene: -
CDR3aa: CASSSTGTMLNTIYF

v_gene: TRBV18
d_gene: -
CDR3aa: CASSPGGTRRQPQHF

v_gene: TRBV11-1
d_gene: -
CDR3aa: CASSPTFGQTNRRDTEAFF

v_gene: TRBV5-6
d_gene: TRBD2
CDR3aa: CASSLTGGGYEQYF

v_gene: TRBV18
d_gene: -
CDR3aa: CASSPNPKETQYF

v_gene: TRBV5-8
d_gene: -
CDR3aa: CASSSPGNTEAFF

v_gene: TRBV27
d_gene: -
CDR3aa: CASSLSRGNNEQFF

v_gene: TRBV18
d_gene: -
CDR3aa: CASSPSSGMGYTF

v_gene: TRBV2
d_gene: -
CDR3aa: CASSATGTKGEPQHF